This T cell receptor beta chain derives from a study of cytotoxic CD8 clonotypes in ibrutinib-treated CLL. Only in-frame clones appear in the TCRdb table, and some are missing; sequencing was by immunoSEQ multiplex PCR. The table has approximately 30,000 clones, less than 60% seen once. The length of the CDR3 is 14 residues. V lost 3 bases, J lost 2 bases, and 5 bases stayed unmatched. CDR1 is SQVTM, CDR2 ANQGSEA, per germline. The receptor was derived from a human donor with chronic lymphocytic leukemia. The gene calls are TRBV29-1 and TRBJ2-7; 9 positions match TRBD2. The sample here was PBMCs, taken before ibrutinib treatment. CDR3 nucleotides: TGCAGCGTTGACGGGGCTAGCGGGACCTACGAGCAGTACTTC. Encoded protein: CSVDGASGTYEQYF.